This T cell receptor (beta chain) emerged from a study of blood T cells in healthy people across ages. Study-level results: The fall in TCR beta diversity per million T cells was roughly linear with age. Long-lived donors had more naive CD4+ cells and higher diversity than aged donors. Bulk PBMC profiling left naive and antigen-experienced comparisons inconclusive.

The germline gives CDR1 SQVTM, CDR2 ANQGSEA. CDR3 size: 14 residues. Trimming at V came to 6 bases and at J to 2 bases, leaving 5 bases not matched to a gene. This clonotype has ten or more counts. Its antigen is unknown. For the second PCR, which ran for about 6 to 12 cycles, a sample-barcoded 5' primer and a J-beta primer mix were used. Each cDNA molecule was tagged by a template-switch adaptor with 12 random nucleotides. Each CDR3 protein is one row after TCRdb ran MiXCR on the 5' RACE reads. The sample holds hundreds of thousands of distinct CDR3 sequences, approximately 40% seen once. The rearrangement uses TRBV29-1 and TRBJ2-1; 9 bases are a match to TRBD2. The sample consisted of blood. The clonotype comes from a man older than 75 in good health. The CDR3 coding sequence is TGCAGCGTGAGGGTAGCGGGGGCCTACAATGAGCAGTTCTTC. Translated, it gives CSVRVAGAYNEQFF.